The rows below give T cell receptor beta chains drawn from one sample of a study of T cells in Graves' hyperthyroidism and ophthalmopathy. TCRdb re-analysed the multiplex PCR reads in MiXCR, keeping a single row per CDR3 protein. The sample records around 390,000 distinct CDR3 sequences, about 14% being singletons. The sample was blood. These receptors all come from a woman younger than 45 with Graves' ophthalmopathy. The CDR3 runs from the conserved cysteine through the conserved F or W. D genes are given only for firm matches. Size values are once, few and many counts, or a class for expanded clones, and some rows have none.

v_call	j_call	d_call	cdr3_length	clone_size	cdr3_nt	cdr3_aa
TRBV20-1	TRBJ1-1	-	13	many	TGCAGTGCGGGCGGCTGGGGGGGGCACGAAGCTTTCTTT	CSAGGWGGHEAFF
TRBV7-2	TRBJ1-5	-	14	few	TGTGCCAGCAGCTTAGGGTCAGATAATCAGCCCCAGCATTTT	CASSLGSDNQPQHF
TRBV5-1	TRBJ2-1	TRBD2	16	few	TGCGCCAGCAGCTTTTTCGGGCGGGGGGCCTACAATGAGCAGTTCTTC	CASSFFGRGAYNEQFF
TRBV13	TRBJ1-1	TRBD1	16	many	TGTGCCAGCAGCTTAGGGGTAACAGGGGCGGACACTGAAGCTTTCTTT	CASSLGVTGADTEAFF
TRBV12-3/TRBV12-4	TRBJ2-7	-	14	many	TGTGCCAGCAGTCCCCCGGCAGCCTCCTACGAGCAGTACTTC	CASSPPAASYEQYF
TRBV28	TRBJ2-3	TRBD2	16	many	TGTGCCAGCAGTTCCGCCGCTAGCGGGGAGACAGATACGCAGTATTTT	CASSSAASGETDTQYF
TRBV30	TRBJ2-1	-	14	many	TGTGCCTGGACCCGGGGTAGCTCCTACAATGAGCAGTTCTTC	CAWTRGSSYNEQFF
TRBV20-1	TRBJ2-7	-	12	many	TGCAGTGCTAGGGCCCGGGCCTACGAGCAGTACTTC	CSARARAYEQYF
TRBV28	TRBJ2-5	-	15	many	TGTGCCAGCAGTCCCCGACTGGGGGAGATAGAGACCCAGTACTTC	CASSPRLGEIETQYF
TRBV3-1	TRBJ2-1	TRBD2	17	many	TGTGCCAGCAGCCAAGATGCGAGACGCGGGGGGGCGGATGAGCAGTTCTTC	CASSQDARRGGADEQFF
TRBV30	TRBJ1-1	-	18	-	TGTGCCTGGAGTGTATCCCGCGGCGGTACCCGGGTCGACACTGAAGCTTTCTTT	CAWSVSRGGTRVDTEAFF
TRBV3-1	TRBJ2-3	TRBD2	17	many	TGTGCCAGCAGCCCCCACCGACTAGCGGGGGGGGCAGATACGCAGTATTTT	CASSPHRLAGGADTQYF
TRBV12-3/TRBV12-4	TRBJ2-2	TRBD2	18	many	TGTGCCAGCAGCTACCCCGCCGGACTAGCGGGGAGCACCGGGGAGCTGTTTTTT	CASSYPAGLAGSTGELFF
TRBV7-2	TRBJ2-7	-	14	many	TGTGCCAGCAGCCGGGACCGACAAACCTACGAGCAGTACTTC	CASSRDRQTYEQYF
TRBV10-2	TRBJ2-6	TRBD1	19	few	TGCGCCAGCAGGCCTGACCGGGACAGGGACAACTCTGGGGCCAACGTCCTGACTTTC	CASRPDRDRDNSGANVLTF